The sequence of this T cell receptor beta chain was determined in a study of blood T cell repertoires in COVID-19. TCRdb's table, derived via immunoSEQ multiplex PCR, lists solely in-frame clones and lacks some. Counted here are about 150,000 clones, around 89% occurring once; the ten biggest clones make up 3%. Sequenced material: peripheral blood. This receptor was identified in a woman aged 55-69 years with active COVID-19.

The CDR3 coding sequence is TGTGCCAGCAGTCCCAGGACAGGGTACCCCTACAATGAGCAGTTCTTC. The encoded protein is CASSPRTGYPYNEQFF. This chain links TRBV28 with TRBJ2-1, with 8 bases fitting TRBD1. The CDR3 sequence is 16 residues long. The junction had 8 bases not matched to a gene; V was cut back by 5 bases and J by 2 bases. Germline V gene sequence: CDR1 MDHEN, CDR2 SYDVKM. The entire variable domain, with the rest obtained from reference TRBV28 and TRBJ2-1, is as follows: DVKVTQSSRYLVKRTGEKVFLECVQDMDHENMFWYRQDPGLGLRLIYFSYDVKMKEKGDIPEGYSVSREKKERFSLILESASTNQTSMYLCASSPRTGYPYNEQFFGPGTRLTVL.